This passage covers 23 T cell receptor beta chains from one sample sequenced in a study of OX40 agonist ivuxolimab in advanced cancers. The assay was immunoSEQ multiplex PCR, and TCRdb's table has in-frame clones only and misses some. The sample contains approximately 82,000 clones, roughly 80% of which appear only once. Here the sequenced sample was CD4+ or CD8+ T cells sorted from blood, taken in a trial of the OX40 agonist ivuxolimab. Receptors were obtained from an adult with an advanced solid tumor such as melanoma, head and neck, liver or kidney cancer.

This chain uses TRBV7-3 with TRBJ2-7; D perhaps matches TRBD1 (6 bases). CDR3 length: 13 amino acids. The germline V gene encodes CDR1 SGHTA and CDR2 FQGTGA. V was clipped by 2 bases and J by 3 bases, with 8 bases between them. This CDR3 is CASSLGRGYEQYF. DNA for the CDR3: TGTGCCAGCAGCTTAGGCAGGGGCTACGAGCAGTACTTC. Supplemented by reference TRBV7-3 and TRBJ2-7, the full variable domain reads GAGVSQTPSNKVTEKGKYVELRCDPISGHTALYWYRQSLGQGPEFLIYFQGTGAADDSGLPNDRFFAVRPEGSVSTLKIQRTERGDSAVYLCASSLGRGYEQYFGPGTRLTVT.

This sequence joins TRBV7-2 and TRBJ2-5; possibly TRBD2 for D (7 bases). Trimming left V 5 bases short and J 5 bases short, with 15 bases between. CDR3 length: 14 residues. Germline V gives CDR1 SGHTA, CDR2 FQGNSA. Written as DNA, the CDR3 is TGTGCCAGCAGCGCCTTCGGGGGGCAGGAGACCCAGTACTTC. Translating it yields CASSAFGGQETQYF.

The chain is built from TRBV19 and TRBJ1-4, with D uncertain. Germline CDR1 reads LNHDA; CDR2 reads SQIVND (reference sequence). The CDR3 covers 12 residues. Trimming removed 2 bases at V and 7 bases at J, with 5 bases between. The CDR3 DNA reads as TGTGCCAGTAGTATATCCCCTGAAAAACTGTTTTTT. It translates to CASSISPEKLFF.

V is TRBV7-8 and J is TRBJ2-2; TRBD1 matches 8 bases. The CDR3 sequence is 15 residues long. Trimming cost V 6 bases and J 0 bases; bases outside gene matches: 3. Germline V lookup: CDR1 SGHVS, CDR2 FQNEAQ. In nucleotides, the CDR3 is TGTGCCAGCAGTATACAGGGGGCGAACACCGGGGAGCTGTTTTTT. It specifies CASSIQGANTGELFF.

This clone appeared a few times. The chain combines TRBV11-2 with TRBJ2-7; perhaps TRBD1 as D (6 bases). Between the trimmed V and J ends, which lost 1 base and 6 bases, there was a span of 16 bases. This CDR3 is 15 amino acids long. The germline V gene has CDR1 SGHAT and CDR2 FQNNGV. CDR3 amino acids: CASSLVSGRGPEQYF. The CDR3 DNA reads as TGTGCCAGCAGCTTAGTAAGTGGCAGGGGCCCCGAGCAGTACTTC.

V and J are TRBV4-2 and TRBJ1-2; no clear D gene. V was trimmed by 0 bases and J by 7 bases, leaving 12 bases between them. The germline CDR1 and CDR2 sequences are LGHNA and YNFKEQ. CDR3 length: 14 residues. The CDR3 spells CASSQDRSGPGYTF. CDR3 bases: TGTGCCAGCAGCCAAGACAGAAGCGGGCCTGGCTACACCTTC.

The CDR3 is CSVARANEQFF. In DNA form, the CDR3 reads TGCAGCGTTGCAAGGGCAAATGAGCAGTTCTTC. The V and J genes are TRBV29-1 and TRBJ2-1; D ambiguous. Trimming took off 4 bases at V and 7 bases at J, with 8 bases between the two ends. The germline V gene has CDR1 SQVTM and CDR2 ANQGSEA. The CDR3 extends over 11 amino acids.

This chain joins TRBV7-3 and TRBJ2-2, with D tentatively TRBD2 (6 bases). The ends were cut back, 4 bases at V and 5 bases at J, with 11 bases in the middle. The CDR3 is 14 residues long. Germline V lookup: CDR1 SGHTA, CDR2 FQGTGA. In DNA form, the CDR3 reads TGTGCCAGCAGCTGGGACGGGAGAACCGGGGAGCTGTTTTTT. Its protein product is CASSWDGRTGELFF.

The chain carries TRBV5-1 and TRBJ2-2, with TRBD1 matching 8 bases. The CDR3 contains 16 residues. Germline V CDR1 and CDR2: SGHRS, YFSETQ. Unmatched junction bases numbered 12, after V lost 3 bases and J lost 8 bases. The CDR3: CASSSPGQAGAGELFF. The CDR3 DNA reads as TGCGCCAGCAGCTCTCCGGGACAGGCGGGCGCGGGGGAGCTGTTTTTT.

This clone has only a few counts. V and J are TRBV7-2 and TRBJ1-1; D is ambiguous. V lost 1 base and J 3 bases, leaving 15 bases between the germline ends. Germline CDR1 and CDR2: SGHTA and FQGNSA. The CDR3 runs to 16 residues. CDR3 sequence (DNA): TGTGCCAGCAGCTTAGGGTTTCGCGGGAGGGACACTGAAGCTTTCTTT. Protein: CASSLGFRGRDTEAFF.

CDR3 sequence (DNA): TGTGCCAGCAGATCAGCAGGGGGATCCGGCTATGGCTACACCTTC. Its translation: CASRSAGGSGYGYTF. The rearrangement links TRBV27 to TRBJ1-2, with TRBD1 matching over 7 bases. This CDR3 region has 15 residues. Germline CDR1 MNHEY, CDR2 SMNVEV (reference sequence). V was clipped by 6 bases and J by 4 bases; unmatched bases: 11.

The CDR3 coding sequence is TGCAGTGCAAAACAGCACTACGAGCAGTACTTC. As protein: CSAKQHYEQYF. The chain carries TRBV20-1 and TRBJ2-7; D is unclear. Trimming left V 6 bases short and J 3 bases short, with 9 bases between. This CDR3 is 11 amino acids long. CDR1 is DFQATT, CDR2 SNEGSKA, per germline (reference sequence).

The genes are TRBV5-5 and TRBJ2-7; D unclear. This CDR3 comprises 14 residues. Germline values: CDR1 SGHKS, CDR2 YYEKEE (reference sequence). Trimming left V 0 bases short and J 2 bases short, with 9 bases between. The CDR3: CASSLAVPTYEQYF. Here the CDR3 DNA reads TGTGCCAGCAGCTTGGCCGTCCCCACCTACGAGCAGTACTTC.

This rearrangement joins TRBV10-3 to TRBJ2-3, with 11 bases fitting TRBD1. V lost 6 bases and J lost 5; bases outside the gene matches: 10. Germline-derived CDR1 and CDR2 are ENHRY and SYGVKD. The CDR3 covers 16 residues. CDR3 DNA: TGTGCCATCAGCTCCGGGGACAGGGGGTCGAAAGATACGCAGTATTTT. This translates into CAISSGDRGSKDTQYF.

The chain employs TRBV25-1 and TRBJ1-1, with D unclear. Trimming removed 1 base at V and 3 bases at J, with 12 bases between. From germline, CDR1 is MGHDK and CDR2 SYGVNS. The CDR3 is 15 amino acids. The CDR3 sequence: CASSEFETLHTEAFF. In nucleotides, the CDR3 is TGTGCCAGCAGTGAATTCGAGACGCTCCACACTGAAGCTTTCTTT.

V is TRBV5-1 and J is TRBJ1-2, with 7 nucleotides matching TRBD1. The V gene end was trimmed by 3 bases and the J gene end by 7 bases; junction bases not matched to a gene: 3. CDR3 size: 12 residues. Germline V gene data show CDR1 as SGHRS and CDR2 as YFSETQ. Here the CDR3 DNA reads TGCGCCAGCAGCTACAACAGGGGTGGCTACACCTTC. This codes for CASSYNRGGYTF.

The chain combines TRBV5-1 with TRBJ2-1; D is ambiguous. The V gene lost 4 bases and the J gene lost 8 bases, with 10 bases spanning the gap. Germline V CDR1 and CDR2: SGHRS, YFSETQ. The CDR3 consists of 12 residues. CDR3 sequence (DNA): TGCGCCAGCAGCGTGGCTTATGATGAGCAGTTCTTC. Translated: CASSVAYDEQFF.

This clone was observed once. CDR3 amino acids: CASSPTPRIRDRRNQPQHF. The CDR3 nucleotides read TGTGCCAGCAGCCCAACGCCCAGAATAAGGGACCGCCGCAATCAGCCCCAGCATTTT. V gene TRBV7-9 combines with J gene TRBJ1-5, with D possibly TRBD1 on 5 matching bases. CDR3 length equals 19 residues. Germline-derived CDR1 and CDR2 are SEHNR and FQNEAQ (reference sequence). V lost 5 bases and J 2 bases, leaving 25 bases between the germline ends.

The chain has TRBV9 and TRBJ2-5; D might be TRBD1 (7 bases). CDR1 SGDLS and CDR2 YYNGEE come from the germline V gene. The CDR3 is 18 residues long. V was shortened by 0 bases and J by 4 bases, with 22 bases between the two germline ends. The CDR3 spells CASSVGWEGGAGLETQYF. The CDR3 region has the DNA TGTGCCAGCAGCGTAGGATGGGAAGGGGGCGCGGGGTTAGAGACCCAGTACTTC. The whole variable domain, remainder taken from reference TRBV9 and TRBJ2-5, is DSGVTQTPKHLITATGQRVTLRCSPRSGDLSVYWYQQSLDQGLQFLIQYYNGEERAKGNILERFSAQQFPDLHSELNLSSLELGDSALYFCASSVGWEGGAGLETQYFGPGTRLLVL.

V and J are TRBV29-1 and TRBJ1-1, with D tentatively TRBD1 (5 bases). Germline CDR1 reads SQVTM; CDR2 reads ANQGSEA. The CDR3 has 13 residues. V shed 8 bases and J shed 6 bases, with 19 bases lying between them. The CDR3: CSISGMGTPEAFF. The CDR3 nucleotides are TGCAGCATATCAGGGATGGGGACTCCTGAAGCTTTCTTT. The variable domain in full, with the rest retrieved from reference TRBV29-1 and TRBJ1-1, is SAVISQKPSRDICQRGTSLTIQCQVDSQVTMMFWYRQQPGQSLTLIATANQGSEATYESGFVIDKFPISRPNLTFSTLTVSNMSPEDSSIYLCSISGMGTPEAFFGQGTRLTVV.

CDR3 residues: CASSSDSGAGTDTQYF. In DNA form, the CDR3 reads TGTGCCAGCTCATCAGATAGCGGGGCGGGGACAGATACGCAGTATTTT. The rearrangement joins TRBV18 to TRBJ2-3, with 8 positions matching TRBD2. With V trimmed by 5 bases and J by 3 bases, 10 bases remained unmatched. The germline gives CDR1 KGHSH, CDR2 LQKENI. CDR3 length: 16 residues.

This rearrangement joins TRBV7-9 to TRBJ1-6, with 7 bases matching TRBD1. Per germline, CDR1 SEHNR and CDR2 FQNEAQ (reference sequence). This CDR3 has 16 residues. V lost 4 bases, J lost 8 bases, and 11 bases stayed unmatched. The CDR3 DNA follows: TGTGCCAGCAGCTCCCCCTCGACAGGGTGGGATTCACCCCTCCACTTT. It yields the protein CASSSPSTGWDSPLHF.

This rearrangement joins TRBV19 to TRBJ2-2; D not resolved. Trimming removed 1 base from V and 5 bases from J, with 8 bases in between. This CDR3 contains 14 residues. Germline CDR1 reads LNHDA; CDR2 reads SQIVND (reference sequence). The CDR3 region has the DNA TGTGCCAGTAGTATAGGGTTGACTACCGGGGAGCTGTTTTTT. Its translation: CASSIGLTTGELFF.